This passage covers 5 T cell receptor beta chains from one sample sequenced in a study of cytomegalovirus exposure and HLA in healthy donors. Vbeta (60) and Jbeta (13) primers were used in the PCR. Assay used: immunoSEQ multiplex PCR; TCRdb lists only in-frame clones, some missing. Of approximately 280,000 clones in the sample, roughly 90% were seen once. Sequenced sample: PBMCs. All receptors come from a woman under 30 in good health and CMV-seronegative.

This clone came up once. The rearrangement joins TRBV5-4 to TRBJ1-5; no clear D. From germline, CDR1 is SGHNT and CDR2 YYREEE (reference sequence). Between the trimmed V and J ends, which lost 0 bases and 9 bases, there was a span of 7 bases. The CDR3 runs 12 residues. The CDR3 protein is CASSLEAGPQHF. The CDR3 coding sequence is TGTGCCAGCAGCTTGGAGGCGGGGCCCCAGCATTTT.

The V call is TRBV7-9, the J call TRBJ1-1; D remains unclear. Trimming shortened V by 1 base and J by 4 bases, and 7 bases separated the two germline ends. The CDR3 is 13 residues long. From germline, CDR1 is SEHNR and CDR2 FQNEAQ (reference sequence). This chain's CDR3 is CASSLEESTEAFF. The CDR3 DNA reads TGTGCCAGCAGCTTAGAGGAGAGCACTGAAGCTTTCTTT.

This clone was counted a single time. DNA for the CDR3: TGTGCCAGCAGGAGGGACAGGGGTGCTTCCGAGCAGTACTTC. Protein sequence: CASRRDRGASEQYF. The chain links TRBV6-5 to TRBJ2-7; 10 bases align to TRBD1. V shed 6 bases and J 6 bases; nucleotides not matched to a gene: 8. The V gene's germline CDR1 is MNHEY and CDR2 SVGAGI. This CDR3 is 14 amino acids long.

The chain joins TRBV19 to TRBJ1-1; perhaps TRBD1 as D (6 bases). The CDR3 extends over 15 amino acids. V lost 2 bases, J lost 5 bases, and 15 bases lay in between. The germline gives CDR1 LNHDA, CDR2 SQIVND (reference sequence). The CDR3 DNA is TGTGCCAGTAGTATATCGGTGGTAGGGGGTACTGAAGCTTTCTTT. Translation gives CASSISVVGGTEAFF. The entire variable domain, with the rest obtained from reference TRBV19 and TRBJ1-1, is as follows: DGGITQSPKYLFRKEGQNVTLSCEQNLNHDAMYWYRQDPGQGLRLIYYSQIVNDFQKGDIAEGYSVSREKKESFPLTVTSAQKNPTAFYLCASSISVVGGTEAFFGQGTRLTVV.

V and J are TRBV2 and TRBJ2-2, with 7 bases matching TRBD1. V gave up 6 bases and J gave up 0 bases; unmatched junction bases: 4. This CDR3 has 15 amino acids. Germline lookup yields CDR1 SNHLY and CDR2 FYNNEI. The CDR3 sequence: CASRLGQPNTGELFF. In nucleotides, the CDR3 is TGTGCCAGCAGATTGGGACAGCCGAACACCGGGGAGCTGTTTTTT.